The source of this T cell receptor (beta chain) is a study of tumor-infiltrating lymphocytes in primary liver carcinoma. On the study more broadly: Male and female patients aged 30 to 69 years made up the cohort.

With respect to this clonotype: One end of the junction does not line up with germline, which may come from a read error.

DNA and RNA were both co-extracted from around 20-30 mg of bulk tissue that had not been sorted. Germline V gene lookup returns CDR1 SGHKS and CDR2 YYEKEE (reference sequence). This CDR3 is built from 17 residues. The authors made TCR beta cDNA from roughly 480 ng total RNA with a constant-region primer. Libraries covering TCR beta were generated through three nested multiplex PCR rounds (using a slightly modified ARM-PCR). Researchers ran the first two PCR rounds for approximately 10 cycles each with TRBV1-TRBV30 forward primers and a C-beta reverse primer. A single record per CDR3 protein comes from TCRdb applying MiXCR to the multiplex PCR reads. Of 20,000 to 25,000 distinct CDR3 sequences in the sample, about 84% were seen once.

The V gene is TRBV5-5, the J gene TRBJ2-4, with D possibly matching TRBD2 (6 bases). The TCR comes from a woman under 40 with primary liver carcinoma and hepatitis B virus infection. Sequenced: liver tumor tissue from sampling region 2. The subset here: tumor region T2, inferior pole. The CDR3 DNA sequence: TGTGCCAGCAGCTCAGTAGGAATGAGGGAGGCGTCGGACATTCAATACTTC. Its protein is CASSSVGMREASDIQYF. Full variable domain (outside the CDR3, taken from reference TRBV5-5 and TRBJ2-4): DAGVTQSPTHLIKTRGQQVTLRCSPISGHKSVSWYQQVLGQGPQFIFQYYEKEERGRGNFPDRFSARQFPNYSSELNVNALLLGDSALYLCASSSVGMREASDIQYFGAGTRLSVL.